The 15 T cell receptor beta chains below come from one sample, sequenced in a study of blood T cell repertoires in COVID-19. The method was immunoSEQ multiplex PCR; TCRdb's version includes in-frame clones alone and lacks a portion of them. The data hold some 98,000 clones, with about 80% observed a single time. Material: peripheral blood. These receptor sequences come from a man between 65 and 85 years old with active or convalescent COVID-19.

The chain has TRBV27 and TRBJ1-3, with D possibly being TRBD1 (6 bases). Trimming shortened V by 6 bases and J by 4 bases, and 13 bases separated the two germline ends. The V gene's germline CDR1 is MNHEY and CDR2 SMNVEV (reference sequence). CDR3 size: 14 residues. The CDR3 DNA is TGTGCCAGCAGAAAAGGGGGAACAGGAAACACCATATATTTT. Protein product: CASRKGGTGNTIYF.

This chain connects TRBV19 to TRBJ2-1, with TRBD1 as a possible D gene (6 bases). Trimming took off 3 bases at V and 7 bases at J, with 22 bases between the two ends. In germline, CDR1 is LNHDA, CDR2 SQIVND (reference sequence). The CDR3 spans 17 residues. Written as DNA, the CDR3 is TGTGCCAGTAGTATGGGGGCCACGTACCCTTTGAGGAATGAGCAGTTCTTC. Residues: CASSMGATYPLRNEQFF.

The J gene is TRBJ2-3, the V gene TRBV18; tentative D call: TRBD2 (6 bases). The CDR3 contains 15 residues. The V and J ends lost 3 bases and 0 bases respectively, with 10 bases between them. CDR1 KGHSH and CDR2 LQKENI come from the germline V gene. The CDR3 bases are TGTGCCAGCTCACCGGCGGGAATTAGCACAGATACGCAGTATTTT. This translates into CASSPAGISTDTQYF.

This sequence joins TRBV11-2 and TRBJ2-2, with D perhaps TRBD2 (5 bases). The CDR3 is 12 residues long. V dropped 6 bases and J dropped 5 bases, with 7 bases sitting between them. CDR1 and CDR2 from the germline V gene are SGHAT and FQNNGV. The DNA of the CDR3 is TGTGCCAGCAGGACTATTACCGGGGAGCTGTTTTTT. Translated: CASRTITGELFF.

The CDR3 DNA sequence: TGTGCCAGCTCTAGCGGGGGGGCCTACCGCGAGCAGTACTTC. Its translation is CASSSGGAYREQYF. This chain links TRBV11-3 with TRBJ2-7, with 12 bases that match TRBD2. Per germline, CDR1 SGHNT and CDR2 YENEEA. CDR3 length: 14 amino acids. The ends lost 8 bases at V and 6 bases at J; junction bases unmatched: 8.

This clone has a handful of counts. The CDR3 region is CASRPGTGSETQYF. The CDR3 DNA sequence: TGCGCCAGCAGGCCCGGGACAGGGTCCGAGACCCAGTACTTC. This chain uses TRBV10-1 with TRBJ2-5; 9 nucleotides align to TRBD1. This CDR3 region has 14 residues. Germline trimming cut 6 bases from V and 5 bases from J; bases unmatched to any gene: 7. Germline assignment: CDR1 WNHNN and CDR2 SYGVQD (reference sequence).

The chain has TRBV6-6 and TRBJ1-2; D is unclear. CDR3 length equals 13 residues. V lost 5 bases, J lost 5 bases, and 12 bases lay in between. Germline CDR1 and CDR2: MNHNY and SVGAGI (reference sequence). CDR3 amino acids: CASSPSREYGYTF. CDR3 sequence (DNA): TGTGCCAGCAGTCCCTCTCGAGAATATGGCTACACCTTC.

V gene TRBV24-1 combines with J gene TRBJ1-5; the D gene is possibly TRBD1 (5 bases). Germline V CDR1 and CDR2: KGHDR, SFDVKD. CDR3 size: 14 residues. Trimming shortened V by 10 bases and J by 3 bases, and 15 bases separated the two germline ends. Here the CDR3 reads CATTRQKFNQPQHF. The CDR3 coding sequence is TGTGCCACTACCAGACAGAAATTCAATCAGCCCCAGCATTTT.

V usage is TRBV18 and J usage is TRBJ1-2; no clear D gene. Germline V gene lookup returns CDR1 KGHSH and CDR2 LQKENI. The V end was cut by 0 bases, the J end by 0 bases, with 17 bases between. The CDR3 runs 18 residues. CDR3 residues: CASSPPNWGGISNYGYTF. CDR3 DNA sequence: TGTGCCAGCTCACCACCAAACTGGGGAGGAATTTCTAACTATGGCTACACCTTC.

This CDR3 reads CASSWGPMGDTQYF. In nucleotides, the CDR3 is TGTGCCAGCAGCTGGGGGCCAATGGGAGATACGCAGTATTTT. The chain employs TRBV5-6 and TRBJ2-3; tentative D call: TRBD1 (6 bases). CDR1 and CDR2 from the germline V gene are SGHDT and YYEEEE. Trimming stripped 3 bases from V and 5 bases from J, with 13 bases between. CDR3 size: 14 residues.

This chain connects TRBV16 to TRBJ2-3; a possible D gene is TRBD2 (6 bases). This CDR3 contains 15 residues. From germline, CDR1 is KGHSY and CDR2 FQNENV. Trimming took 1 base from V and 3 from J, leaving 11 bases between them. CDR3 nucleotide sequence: TGTGCCAGCAGCCAATATGGAGGGAGGACAGATACGCAGTATTTT. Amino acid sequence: CASSQYGGRTDTQYF.

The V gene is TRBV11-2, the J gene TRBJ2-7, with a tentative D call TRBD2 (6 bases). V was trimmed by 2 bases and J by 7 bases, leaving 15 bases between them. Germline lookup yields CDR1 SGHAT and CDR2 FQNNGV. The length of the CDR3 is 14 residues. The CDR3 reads CASSLIFGAGEQYF. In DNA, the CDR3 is TGTGCCAGCAGCTTAATATTCGGGGCGGGGGAGCAGTACTTC.

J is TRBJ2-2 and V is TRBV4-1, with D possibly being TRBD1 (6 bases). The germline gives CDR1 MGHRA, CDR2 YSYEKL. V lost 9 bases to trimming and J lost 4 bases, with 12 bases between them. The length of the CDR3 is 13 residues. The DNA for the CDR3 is TGCGCCAGTAGGGGGACGGGCACCGGGGAGCTGTTTTTT. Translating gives CASRGTGTGELFF.

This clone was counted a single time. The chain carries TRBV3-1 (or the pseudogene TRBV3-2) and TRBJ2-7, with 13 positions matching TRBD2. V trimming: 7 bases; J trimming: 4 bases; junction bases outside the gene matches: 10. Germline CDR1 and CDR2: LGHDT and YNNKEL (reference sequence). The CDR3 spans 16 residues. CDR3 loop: CASTPLGLAGRYEQYF. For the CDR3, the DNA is TGTGCCAGCACCCCCTTGGGACTAGCGGGGAGGTACGAGCAGTACTTC.

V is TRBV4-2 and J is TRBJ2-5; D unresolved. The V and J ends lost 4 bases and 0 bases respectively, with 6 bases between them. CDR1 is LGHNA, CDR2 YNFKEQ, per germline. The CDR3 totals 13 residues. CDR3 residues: CASSLSDQETQYF. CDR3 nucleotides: TGTGCCAGCAGCCTATCGGACCAAGAGACCCAGTACTTC.